This T cell receptor (beta chain) was recorded in a study of beta chain features in type 1 diabetes. Study-wide points: For cells with high TCR expression, cDNA sequencing could yield over-representation. For Type 1 diabetes patients, all four CD4+ subsets carried TCRB CDR3s that were moderately but significantly shorter. When VDJ junctions were examined, type 1 diabetes patients showed fewer insertions and more deletions.

The investigators reverse transcribed all of the isolated RNA, so they sequenced expressed TCRB transcripts. The table came from immunoSEQ multiplex PCR; TCRdb's copy has only in-frame clones and leaves some out. The sample lists over 120,000 clones, 10% to 15% seen once, with under 1.5% in the top ten. Turning to this clone: Antigen specificity is unknown.

Approximately 110 mL of blood, on average, came from one heparinised draw per donor. Purities over 95% were achieved in all sorted populations. Germline CDR1 MNHEY, CDR2 SVGAGI. This CDR3 has 14 amino acids. The V end lost 4 bases, the J end lost 2 bases, and 11 bases lay between the germline ends. Sequencing was performed on central memory CD4+ T cells from blood. J is TRBJ1-2 and V is TRBV6-5; D is unclear. The TCR comes from a young man with type 1 diabetes. In DNA, the CDR3 is TGTGCCAGCAGTTTAGCGGCCAGAAACTATGGCTACACCTTC. Amino acid sequence: CASSLAARNYGYTF.